This T cell receptor (beta chain) was retrieved from a study of T cells in Graves' hyperthyroidism and ophthalmopathy (dated by TCRdb to about 2019). Broadly, across the study: Peripheral blood samples were taken at initial diagnosis, before any treatment was given. A discovery cohort of approximately 100 patients, approximately 45 with Graves' ophthalmopathy and under 60 with stable Graves' hyperthyroidism, was used to find distinguishing TCR V-J signatures. Whether ophthalmopathy could be predicted prospectively was tested in an independent validation cohort made up of roughly 19 hyperthyroidism patients plus 17 patients who later progressed to ophthalmopathy. For training and testing, the 100 or so patients in the discovery cohort were randomly divided in a 7:3 ratio. In more than 5 Graves' hyperthyroidism patients, the study also compared T-cell repertoires from thyroid tissue with T-cell repertoires from blood. After sampling, hyperthyroidism patients received methimazole starting at 30 mg daily, and ophthalmopathy patients received high-dose intravenous methylprednisolone. The paper describes TCR Vbeta CDR3 sequencing of fewer than 150 peripheral blood samples, made up of approximately 40 ophthalmopathy patients, 70 to 75 hyperthyroidism patients and some 17 progressor patients.

Unmatched junction bases come to 12, with V trimmed by 1 base and J by 8 bases. The CDR3, from cysteine to phenylalanine, totals 17 residues. Of all the DNA, just the CDR3 is kept, 51 bases in frame from base 1. Per the germline V gene, MNHEY is the CDR1 and SVGAGI is the CDR2. Ophthalmopathy patients had moderately to severely active disease, with a Clinical Activity Score of 3 or more, a NOSPECS grade of 4 or more, and a disease duration of less than 3 months. The study excluded patients with uncontrolled infections, other autoimmune diseases, pregnancy or lactation. Diagnoses were established on the basis of clinical symptoms, serum thyroxine and TRAb, thyroid ultrasound, and orbital computed tomography. PBMCs were isolated from about 9.2 ml of fresh peripheral blood by Ficoll-Paque density gradient centrifugation. Trizol reagent was used to extract total RNA, and RNA quality was then checked on an Agilent 2100 Bioanalyzer.

What the research found in general, with its limitations: Most expanded thyroid clonotypes (frequency above 0.001) were also detected in blood, a finding suggesting that blood repertoires may reflect thyroid immune responses. Sample size was not statistically predetermined, and blinding of investigators to group allocation was not performed. In validation, the model predicted progression to ophthalmopathy a median of 6.5 months before onset, with about 67% sensitivity and 72.22% specificity. In cross-validation, a model built on a 13 V-J signature told ophthalmopathy apart from stable hyperthyroidism with under 90% sensitivity and approximately 81% specificity, and in testing the same model reached 80%/75%.

The TCR beta CDR3 regions were amplified from the RNA transcripts. The TCR CDR3 was subjected to a first round of RT-PCR using the HTBI primer set and the Qiagen OneStep RT-PCR kit. Libraries were constructed in a second round of multiplex PCR, after which size selection and purification were performed. Paired-end sequencing of the libraries was performed with 100 bp reads on an Illumina HiSeq2000. The original methods were these. Raw data were processed with SOAPnuke, discarding reads with adapters, uncalled bases, mean Phred below 15, or no exact constant-primer or identifier match. COPE v1.2.5 was used to merge the high-quality paired reads, and each unique nucleotide sequence was defined as a clonotype. MiTCR v1.1 was used to align clonotypes to the IMGT TRBV, TRBD and TRBJ reference segments. Analysis was restricted to V-J combinations with a frequency above 0.0001, which covered 99.2% of repertoires. A TCS score was defined as the ratio between F50 (clonal expansion) and ExV (chaos), using BLOSUM62-based TCRdist between CDR3 peptides within each V-J. Welch's t-statistics and random forest reduced fewer than 600 V-J features to 13, which were used in a naive Bayes classifier (R e1071). The public reads were reprocessed in TCRdb via fastp at Q25 and MiXCR, keeping in-frame beta chains. Rows are combined by CDR3 protein, so each entry shows the most common genes and DNA. The V and J calls come from TCRdb's annotation, not from the publication. The sample data list 300,000 to 500,000 distinct CDR3 sequences, and more than 13% of these were observed just once. 28% of the sample is held by the ten biggest clonotypes.

This clonotype has a count of ten or more. Its antigen is unknown. Base qualities were left out, and no much larger clone turns up one base away. This receptor chain uses TRBV6-5 and TRBJ2-1; 9 bases in between match TRBD1. Sample: blood. This receptor was identified in a man in his forties or fifties with Graves' ophthalmopathy. The DNA is as follows: TGTGCCAGCAGTTACTTAAGTACAGGGGGCTCTGGGCATGAGCAGTTCTTC. Its translation reads: CASSYLSTGGSGHEQFF.